This T cell receptor (beta chain) was identified during a study of TIL therapy for anti-PD-1-resistant metastatic lung cancer. Study-wide context: Median tumor PD-L1 proportion score was approximately 6.3%.

Sequencing used immunoSEQ v3. The method was immunoSEQ multiplex PCR; TCRdb's version includes in-frame clones alone and lacks a portion of them. The table includes 52,000 or so clones, over 75% detected once. The time point: pre-treatment sample, taken before nivolumab and TIL therapy. The TCR sequence derives from a person aged 25-80 years with non-small cell lung cancer. Sequencing was performed on blood, taken at baseline.

The CDR3 is CASSQDRGQGGSPLHF. CDR3 DNA sequence: TGCGCCAGCAGCCAAGATAGGGGGCAGGGTGGTTCACCCCTCCACTTT. V usage is TRBV4-3 and J usage is TRBJ1-6; 7 bases map to TRBD1. The CDR3 sequence is 16 residues long. CDR1 is LGHNA, CDR2 YSLEER, per germline. Trimming at V came to 0 bases and at J to 9 bases, leaving 8 bases not matched to a gene.